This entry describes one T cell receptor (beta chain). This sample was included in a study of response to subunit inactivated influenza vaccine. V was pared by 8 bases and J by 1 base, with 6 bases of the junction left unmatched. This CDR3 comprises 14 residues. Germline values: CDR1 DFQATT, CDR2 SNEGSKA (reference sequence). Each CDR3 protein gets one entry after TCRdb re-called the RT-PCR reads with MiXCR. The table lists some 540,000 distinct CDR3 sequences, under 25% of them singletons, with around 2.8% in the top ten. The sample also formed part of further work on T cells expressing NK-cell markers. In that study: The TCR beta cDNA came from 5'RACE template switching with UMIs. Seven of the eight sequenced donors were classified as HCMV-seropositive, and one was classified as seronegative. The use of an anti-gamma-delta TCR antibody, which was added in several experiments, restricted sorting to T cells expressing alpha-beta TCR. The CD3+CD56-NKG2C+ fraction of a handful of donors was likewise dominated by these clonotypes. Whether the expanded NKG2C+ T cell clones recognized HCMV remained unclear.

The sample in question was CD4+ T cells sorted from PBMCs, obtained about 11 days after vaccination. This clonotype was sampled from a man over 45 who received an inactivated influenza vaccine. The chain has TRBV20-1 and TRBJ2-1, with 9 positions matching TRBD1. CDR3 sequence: CSIDRGGSYNEQFF. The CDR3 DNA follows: TGCAGTATAGACAGGGGGGGGTCCTACAATGAGCAGTTCTTC.